This T cell receptor beta chain was found in a study of blood T cell repertoires in COVID-19. Looking at the study overall: Donors in the United States, Italy and Spain gave samples during acute or convalescent COVID-19. The analysed material was cDNA or gDNA that came from T cells, B-cell-depleted T cells, or PBMCs.

J lost 9 bases, V lost 2 bases, and 7 bases had no gene match. Germline-derived CDR1 and CDR2 are SGHNT and YYREEE (reference sequence). This CDR3 has 15 amino acids. Original analysis: Reference gene primer amplification gave nucleated cell count estimates. Repertoires were generated with immunoSEQ multiplex PCR, while TCRdb's copy carries only in-frame clones and drops some. The DNA gave D and trimming, while V, J and clone size come from that table. The sample lists 80,000 to 90,000 clones; around 80% were seen once. The source material was peripheral blood. The TCR was taken from a woman older than 75 with acute or convalescent COVID-19. V and J are TRBV5-4 and TRBJ2-1; 11 bases map to TRBD2. The CDR3 coding sequence is TGTGCCAGCAGCTTAGGTAGCGGGGGGGCGACTGAGCAGTTCTTC. This encodes CASSLGSGGATEQFF.